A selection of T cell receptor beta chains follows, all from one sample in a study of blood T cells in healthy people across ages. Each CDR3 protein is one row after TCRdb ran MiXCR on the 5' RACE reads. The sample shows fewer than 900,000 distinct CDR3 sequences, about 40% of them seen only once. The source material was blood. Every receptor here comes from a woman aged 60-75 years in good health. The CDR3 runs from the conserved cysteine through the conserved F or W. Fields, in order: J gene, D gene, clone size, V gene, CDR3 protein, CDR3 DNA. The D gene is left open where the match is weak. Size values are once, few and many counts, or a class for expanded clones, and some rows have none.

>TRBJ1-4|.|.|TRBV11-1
CASSFGQGRTNEKLFF
TGTGCCAGCAGCTTCGGTCAGGGTCGGACTAATGAAAAACTGTTTTTT
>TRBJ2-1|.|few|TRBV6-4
CASSEGLGNNEQFF
TGTGCCAGCAGTGAAGGTCTAGGGAACAATGAGCAGTTCTTC
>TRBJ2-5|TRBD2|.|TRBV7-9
CANSLSSREAETQYF
TGTGCCAACAGCTTATCTTCCCGGGAGGCGGAGACCCAGTACTTC
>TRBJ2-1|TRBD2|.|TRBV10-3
CAISESGSCGNEQFF
TGTGCCATCAGTGAAAGCGGGAGTTGCGGCAATGAGCAGTTCTTC
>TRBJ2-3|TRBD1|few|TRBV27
CASIPGQGRGDTQYF
TGTGCCAGCATACCCGGACAGGGGAGGGGAGATACGCAGTATTTT
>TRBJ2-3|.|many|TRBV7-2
CASSLSGRSTDTQYF
TGTGCCAGCAGCTTAAGTGGGAGGAGCACAGATACGCAGTATTTT
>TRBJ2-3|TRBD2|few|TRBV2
CASSTRTSGGPSTDTQYF
TGTGCCAGCAGTACCCGGACTAGCGGGGGCCCAAGCACAGATACGCAGTATTTT
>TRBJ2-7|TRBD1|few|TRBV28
CASIDRESSYEQYF
TGTGCCAGCATCGACAGGGAGAGCTCCTACGAGCAGTACTTC
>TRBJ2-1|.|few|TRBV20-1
CSARARGNEQFF
TGCAGTGCTAGAGCCAGGGGCAATGAGCAGTTCTTC
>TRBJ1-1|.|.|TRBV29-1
CSGRQDKAEAFF
TGCAGCGGAAGACAGGATAAAGCGGAAGCTTTCTTT
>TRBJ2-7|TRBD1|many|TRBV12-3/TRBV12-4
CASTPGQGSEQYF
TGTGCCAGCACGCCGGGACAGGGGTCCGAGCAGTACTTC
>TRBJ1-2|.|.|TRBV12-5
CASGLVPTGLGYGYTF
TGTGCTAGTGGTTTGGTCCCTACGGGTTTGGGCTATGGCTACACCTTC
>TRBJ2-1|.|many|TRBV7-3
CASSPGSVSYNEQFF
TGTGCCAGCAGCCCAGGGTCGGTGTCCTACAATGAGCAGTTCTTC
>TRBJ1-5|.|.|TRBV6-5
CASSKVSGNQPQHF
TGTGCCAGCAGTAAGGTTAGCGGCAATCAGCCCCAGCATTTT
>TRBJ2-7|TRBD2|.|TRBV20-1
CSATRDYSYEQYF
TGCAGTGCTACCCGGGACTACTCCTACGAGCAGTACTTC
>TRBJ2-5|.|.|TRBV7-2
CASSLGWGAAYNEQYF
TGTGCCAGCAGCTTGGGTTGGGGGGCGGCTTACAATGAGCAGTACTTC
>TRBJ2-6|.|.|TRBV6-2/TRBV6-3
CASSYGALAGANVLTF
TGTGCCAGCAGTTACGGGGCCCTGGCGGGGGCCAACGTCCTGACTTTC
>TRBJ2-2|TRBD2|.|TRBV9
CASSVAGGPGTGELFF
TGTGCCAGCAGCGTAGCGGGAGGGCCGGGGACCGGGGAGCTGTTTTTT
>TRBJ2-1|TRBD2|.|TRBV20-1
CSARLAGGPDNEQFF
TGCAGTGCTAGACTAGCGGGAGGGCCGGACAATGAGCAGTTCTTC
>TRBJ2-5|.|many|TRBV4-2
CASSQDREDQYF
TGTGCCAGCAGCCAAGATCGGGAAGACCAGTACTTC